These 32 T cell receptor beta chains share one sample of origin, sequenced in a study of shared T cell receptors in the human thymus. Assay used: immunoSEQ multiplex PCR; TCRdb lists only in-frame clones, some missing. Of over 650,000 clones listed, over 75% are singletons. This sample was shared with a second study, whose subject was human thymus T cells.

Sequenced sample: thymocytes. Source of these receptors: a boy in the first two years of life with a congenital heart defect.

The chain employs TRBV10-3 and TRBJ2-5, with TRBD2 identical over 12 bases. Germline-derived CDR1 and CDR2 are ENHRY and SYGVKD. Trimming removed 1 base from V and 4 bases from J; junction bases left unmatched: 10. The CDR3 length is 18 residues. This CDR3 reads CAISELLGVTSGRETQYF. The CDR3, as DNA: TGTGCCATCAGTGAGTTATTGGGTGTGACTAGCGGGAGAGAGACCCAGTACTTC.

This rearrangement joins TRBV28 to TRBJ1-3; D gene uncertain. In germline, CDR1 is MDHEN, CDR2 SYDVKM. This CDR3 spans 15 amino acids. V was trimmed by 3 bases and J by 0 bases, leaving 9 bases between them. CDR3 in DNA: TGTGCCAGCAGTTTGGACGGGAACTCTGGAAACACCATATATTTT. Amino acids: CASSLDGNSGNTIYF. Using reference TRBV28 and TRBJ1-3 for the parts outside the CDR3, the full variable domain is DVKVTQSSRYLVKRTGEKVFLECVQDMDHENMFWYRQDPGLGLRLIYFSYDVKMKEKGDIPEGYSVSREKKERFSLILESASTNQTSMYLCASSLDGNSGNTIYFGEGSWLTVV.

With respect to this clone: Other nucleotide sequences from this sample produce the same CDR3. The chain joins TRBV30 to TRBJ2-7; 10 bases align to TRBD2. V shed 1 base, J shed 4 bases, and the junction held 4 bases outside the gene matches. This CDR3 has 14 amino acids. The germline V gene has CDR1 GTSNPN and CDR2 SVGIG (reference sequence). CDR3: CAWSGTSGSYEQYF. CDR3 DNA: TGTGCCTGGAGTGGGACTAGCGGTTCGTACGAGCAGTACTTC.

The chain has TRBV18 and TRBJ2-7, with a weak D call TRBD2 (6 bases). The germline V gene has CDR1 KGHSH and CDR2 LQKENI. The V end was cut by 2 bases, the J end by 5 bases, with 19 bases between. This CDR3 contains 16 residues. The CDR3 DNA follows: TGTGCCAGCTCACCAATGCAGGAATTGAAGCGGGACGAGCAGTACTTC. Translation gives CASSPMQELKRDEQYF.

DNA of the CDR3: TGCAGCGTTGAAAGGGAGGGCCCACTAGAGACCCAGTACTTC. Residues: CSVEREGPLETQYF. V is TRBV29-1 and J is TRBJ2-5; 7 positions agree with TRBD2. Germline lookup yields CDR1 SQVTM and CDR2 ANQGSEA. This CDR3 comprises 14 residues. V gave up 2 bases and J gave up 4 bases; unmatched junction bases: 7.

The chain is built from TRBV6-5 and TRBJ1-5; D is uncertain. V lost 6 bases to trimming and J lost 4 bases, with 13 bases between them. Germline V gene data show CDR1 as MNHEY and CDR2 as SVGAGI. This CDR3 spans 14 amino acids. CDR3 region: CASRERGRNQPQHF. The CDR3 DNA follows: TGTGCCAGCAGGGAACGAGGGCGGAATCAGCCCCAGCATTTT.

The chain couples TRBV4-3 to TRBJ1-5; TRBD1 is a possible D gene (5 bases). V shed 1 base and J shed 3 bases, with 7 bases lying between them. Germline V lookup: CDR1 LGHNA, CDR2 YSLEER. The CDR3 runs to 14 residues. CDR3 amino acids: CASSQGQTNQPQHF. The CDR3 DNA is TGCGCCAGCAGCCAAGGACAGACCAATCAGCCCCAGCATTTT.

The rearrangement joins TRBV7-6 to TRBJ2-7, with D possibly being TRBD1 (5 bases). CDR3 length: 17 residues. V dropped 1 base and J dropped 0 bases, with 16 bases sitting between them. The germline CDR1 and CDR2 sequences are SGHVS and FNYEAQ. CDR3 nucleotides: TGTGCCAGCAGCTTAGTTAGGGGCAGCCGAATCTCCTACGAGCAGTACTTC. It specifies CASSLVRGSRISYEQYF.

The CDR3 is CASRGSGGGDEQYF. In nucleotides, the CDR3 is TGTGCCAGCAGGGGTAGCGGGGGTGGGGACGAGCAGTACTTC. This rearrangement joins TRBV7-2 to TRBJ2-7, with 9 bases lining up with TRBD2. From germline, CDR1 is SGHTA and CDR2 FQGNSA. The CDR3 length is 14 residues. The V and J ends lost 6 bases and 5 bases, in that order; junction bases with no gene match: 8.

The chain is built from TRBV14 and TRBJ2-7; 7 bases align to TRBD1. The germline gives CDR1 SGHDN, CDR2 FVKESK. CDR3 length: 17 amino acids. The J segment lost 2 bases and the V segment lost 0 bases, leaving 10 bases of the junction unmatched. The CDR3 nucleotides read TGTGCCAGCAGCCAAGATGAAGACAGGGTAACCCCCTACGAGCAGTACTTC. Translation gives CASSQDEDRVTPYEQYF. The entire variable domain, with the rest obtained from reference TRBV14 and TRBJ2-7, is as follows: EAGVTQFPSHSVIEKGQTVTLRCDPISGHDNLYWYRRVMGKEIKFLLHFVKESKQDESGMPNNRFLAERTGGTYSTLKVQPAELEDSGVYFCASSQDEDRVTPYEQYFGPGTRLTVT.

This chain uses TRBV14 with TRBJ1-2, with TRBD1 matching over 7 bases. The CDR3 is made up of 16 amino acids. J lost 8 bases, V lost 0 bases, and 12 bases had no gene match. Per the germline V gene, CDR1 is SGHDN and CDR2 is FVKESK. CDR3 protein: CASSQDRGTGVRGYTF. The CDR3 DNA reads TGTGCCAGCAGCCAAGATCGTGGTACAGGGGTTCGCGGCTACACCTTC.

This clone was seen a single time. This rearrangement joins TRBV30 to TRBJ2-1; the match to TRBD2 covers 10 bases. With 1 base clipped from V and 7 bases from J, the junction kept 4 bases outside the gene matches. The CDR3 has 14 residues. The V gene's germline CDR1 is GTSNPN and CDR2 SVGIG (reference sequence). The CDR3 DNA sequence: TGTGCCTGGAGTGCAGCGGGAGGGCCAAATGAGCAGTTCTTC. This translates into CAWSAAGGPNEQFF.

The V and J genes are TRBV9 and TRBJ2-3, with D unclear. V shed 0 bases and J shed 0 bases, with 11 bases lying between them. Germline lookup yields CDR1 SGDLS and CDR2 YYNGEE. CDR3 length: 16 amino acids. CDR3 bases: TGTGCCAGCAGCGTAGGTTTATGGGCTAGCACAGATACGCAGTATTTT. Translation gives CASSVGLWASTDTQYF.

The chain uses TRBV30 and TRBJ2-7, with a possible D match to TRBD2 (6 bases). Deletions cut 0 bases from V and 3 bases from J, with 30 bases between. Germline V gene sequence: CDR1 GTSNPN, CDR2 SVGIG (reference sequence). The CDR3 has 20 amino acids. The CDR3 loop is CAWSVRRGRMGPLGLYEQYF. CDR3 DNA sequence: TGTGCCTGGAGTGTACGTCGGGGGAGAATGGGGCCTCTAGGCCTCTACGAGCAGTACTTC.

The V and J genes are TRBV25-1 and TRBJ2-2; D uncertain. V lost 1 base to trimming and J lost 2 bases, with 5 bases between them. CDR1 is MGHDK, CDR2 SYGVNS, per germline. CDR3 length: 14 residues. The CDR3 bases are TGTGCCAGCAGTGAATCGAGAAACACCGGGGAGCTGTTTTTT. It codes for CASSESRNTGELFF.

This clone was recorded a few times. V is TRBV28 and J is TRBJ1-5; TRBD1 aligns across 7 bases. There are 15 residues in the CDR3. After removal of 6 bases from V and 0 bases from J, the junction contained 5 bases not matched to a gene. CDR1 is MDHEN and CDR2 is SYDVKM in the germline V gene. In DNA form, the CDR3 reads TGTGCCAGCAGGATAACAGGGGATAGCAATCAGCCCCAGCATTTT. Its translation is CASRITGDSNQPQHF.

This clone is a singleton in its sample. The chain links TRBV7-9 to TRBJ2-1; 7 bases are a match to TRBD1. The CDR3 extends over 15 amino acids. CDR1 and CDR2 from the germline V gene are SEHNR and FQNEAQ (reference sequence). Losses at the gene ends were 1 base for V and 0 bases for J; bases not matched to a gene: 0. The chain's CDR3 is CASSLGQGSYNEQFF. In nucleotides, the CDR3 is TGTGCCAGCAGCTTAGGACAGGGCTCCTACAATGAGCAGTTCTTC. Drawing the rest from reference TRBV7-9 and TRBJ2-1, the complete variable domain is DTGVSQNPRHKITKRGQNVTFRCDPISEHNRLYWYRQTLGQGPEFLTYFQNEAQLEKSRLLSDRFSAERPKGSFSTLEIQRTEQGDSAMYLCASSLGQGSYNEQFFGPGTRLTVL.

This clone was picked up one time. The CDR3, as DNA: TGTGCCACAACAGCCGGACAGGGGGTAGAAAAACTGTTTTTT. Translated, it gives CATTAGQGVEKLFF. The chain carries TRBV28 and TRBJ1-4, with 10 bases that match TRBD1. This CDR3 region has 14 residues. The V segment lost 10 bases and the J segment 8 bases; nucleotides outside the gene matches: 10. CDR1 is MDHEN, CDR2 SYDVKM, per germline.

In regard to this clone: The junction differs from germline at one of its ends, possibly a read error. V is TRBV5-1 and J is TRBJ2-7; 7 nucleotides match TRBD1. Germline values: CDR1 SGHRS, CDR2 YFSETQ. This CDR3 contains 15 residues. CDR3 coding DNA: TGCGCCAACAGCCTAGCCGGGACAGACTCCTACGAGCAGTACTTC. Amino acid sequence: CANSLAGTDSYEQYF. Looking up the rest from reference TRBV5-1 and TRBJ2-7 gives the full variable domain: KAGVTQTPRYLIKTRGQQVTLSCSPISGHRSVSWYQQTPGQGLQFLFEYFSETQRNKGNFPGRFSGRQFSNSRSEMNVSTLELGDSALYLCANSLAGTDSYEQYFGPGTRLTVT.

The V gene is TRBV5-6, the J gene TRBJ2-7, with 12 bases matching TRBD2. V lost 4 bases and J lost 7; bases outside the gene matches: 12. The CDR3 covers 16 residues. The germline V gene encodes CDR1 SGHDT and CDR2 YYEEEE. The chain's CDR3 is CASSLTGTSGSGEQYF. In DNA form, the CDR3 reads TGTGCCAGCAGCCTAACCGGGACTAGCGGGTCCGGAGAGCAGTACTTC.

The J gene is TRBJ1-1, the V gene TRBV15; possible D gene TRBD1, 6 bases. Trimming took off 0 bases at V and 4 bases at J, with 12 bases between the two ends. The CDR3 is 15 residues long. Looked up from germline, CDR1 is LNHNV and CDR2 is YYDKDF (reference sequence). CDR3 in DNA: TGTGCCACCAGCAGAGATTGGGCAGGGGCCACTGAAGCTTTCTTT. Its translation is CATSRDWAGATEAFF. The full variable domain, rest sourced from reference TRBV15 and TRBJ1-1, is DAMVIQNPRYQVTQFGKPVTLSCSQTLNHNVMYWYQQKSSQAPKLLFHYYDKDFNNEADTPDNFQSRRPNTSFCFLDIRSPGLGDTAMYLCATSRDWAGATEAFFGQGTRLTVV.

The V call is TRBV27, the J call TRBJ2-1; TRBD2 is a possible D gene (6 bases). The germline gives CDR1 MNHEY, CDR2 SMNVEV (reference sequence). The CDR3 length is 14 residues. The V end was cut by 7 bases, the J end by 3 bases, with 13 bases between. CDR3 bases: TGTGCCAGCATTACTAGAGCGGGCTACAATGAGCAGTTCTTC. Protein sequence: CASITRAGYNEQFF.

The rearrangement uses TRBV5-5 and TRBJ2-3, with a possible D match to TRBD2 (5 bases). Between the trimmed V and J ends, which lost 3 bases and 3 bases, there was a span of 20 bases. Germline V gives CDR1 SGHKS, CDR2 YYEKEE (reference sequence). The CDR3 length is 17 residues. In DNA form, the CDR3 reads TGTGCCAGCAGCTCCCCTCGGACTTCTAACCCAACAGATACGCAGTATTTT. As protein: CASSSPRTSNPTDTQYF.

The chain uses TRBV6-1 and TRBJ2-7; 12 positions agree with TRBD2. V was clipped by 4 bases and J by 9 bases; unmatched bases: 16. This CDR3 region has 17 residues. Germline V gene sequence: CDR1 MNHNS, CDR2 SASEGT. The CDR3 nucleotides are TGTGCCAGCAGTGCAACGACTAGCGGGAGCTTTTCCCTTTCGCAGTACTTC. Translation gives CASSATTSGSFSLSQYF.

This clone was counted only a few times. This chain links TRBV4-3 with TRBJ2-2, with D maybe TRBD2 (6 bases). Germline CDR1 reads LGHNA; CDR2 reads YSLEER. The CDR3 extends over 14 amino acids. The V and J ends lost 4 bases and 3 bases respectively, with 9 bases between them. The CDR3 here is CASSRGTDTGELFF. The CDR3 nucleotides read TGCGCCAGCAGCCGCGGGACGGACACCGGGGAGCTGTTTTTT.

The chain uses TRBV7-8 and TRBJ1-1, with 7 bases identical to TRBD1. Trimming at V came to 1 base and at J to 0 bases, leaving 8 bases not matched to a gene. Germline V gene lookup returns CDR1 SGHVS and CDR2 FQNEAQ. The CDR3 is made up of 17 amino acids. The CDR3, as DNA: TGTGCCAGCAGCTTAGGGCAGGGGGGAATCATGAACACTGAAGCTTTCTTT. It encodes CASSLGQGGIMNTEAFF.

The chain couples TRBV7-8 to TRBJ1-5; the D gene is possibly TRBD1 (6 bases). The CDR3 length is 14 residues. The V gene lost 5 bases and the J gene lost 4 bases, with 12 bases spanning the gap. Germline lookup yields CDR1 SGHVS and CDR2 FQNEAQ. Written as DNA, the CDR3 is TGTGCCAGCAGCCACCGGACAGCTAATCAGCCCCAGCATTTT. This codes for CASSHRTANQPQHF.

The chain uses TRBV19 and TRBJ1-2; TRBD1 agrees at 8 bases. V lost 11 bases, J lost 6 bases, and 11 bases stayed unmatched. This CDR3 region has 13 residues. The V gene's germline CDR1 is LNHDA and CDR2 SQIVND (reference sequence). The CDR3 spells CASKGRGRDGYTF. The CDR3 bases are TGTGCCTCCAAGGGCAGGGGGCGTGATGGCTACACCTTC.

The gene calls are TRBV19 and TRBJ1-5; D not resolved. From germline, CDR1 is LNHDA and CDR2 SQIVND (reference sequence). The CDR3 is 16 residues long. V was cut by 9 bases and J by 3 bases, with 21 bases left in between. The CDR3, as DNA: TGTGCCAGCCGCAACATTCAGCCCCACTACAATCAGCCCCAGCATTTT. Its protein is CASRNIQPHYNQPQHF. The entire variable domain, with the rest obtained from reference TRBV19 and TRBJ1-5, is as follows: DGGITQSPKYLFRKEGQNVTLSCEQNLNHDAMYWYRQDPGQGLRLIYYSQIVNDFQKGDIAEGYSVSREKKESFPLTVTSAQKNPTAFYLCASRNIQPHYNQPQHFGDGTRLSIL.

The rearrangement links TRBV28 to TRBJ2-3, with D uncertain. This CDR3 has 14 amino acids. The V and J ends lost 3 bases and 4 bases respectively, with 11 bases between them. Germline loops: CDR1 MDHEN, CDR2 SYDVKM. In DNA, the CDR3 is TGTGCCAGCAGTTTGAGTCAGCGAGCAGATACGCAGTATTTT. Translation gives CASSLSQRADTQYF.

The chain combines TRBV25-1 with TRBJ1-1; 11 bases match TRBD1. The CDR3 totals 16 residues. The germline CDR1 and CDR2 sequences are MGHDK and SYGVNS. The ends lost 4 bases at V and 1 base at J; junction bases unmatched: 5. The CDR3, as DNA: TGTGCCAGCAGTGGGACAGGGGGCGCGGGGAACACTGAAGCTTTCTTT. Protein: CASSGTGGAGNTEAFF.

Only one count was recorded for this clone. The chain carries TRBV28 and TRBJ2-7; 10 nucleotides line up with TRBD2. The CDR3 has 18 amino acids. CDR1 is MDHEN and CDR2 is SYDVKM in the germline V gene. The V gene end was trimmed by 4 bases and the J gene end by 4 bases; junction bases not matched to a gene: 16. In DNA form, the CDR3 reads TGTGCCAGCAGTTGGGGGACGTGCCTAGCGGGAGTTGATTACGAGCAGTACTTC. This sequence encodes CASSWGTCLAGVDYEQYF.